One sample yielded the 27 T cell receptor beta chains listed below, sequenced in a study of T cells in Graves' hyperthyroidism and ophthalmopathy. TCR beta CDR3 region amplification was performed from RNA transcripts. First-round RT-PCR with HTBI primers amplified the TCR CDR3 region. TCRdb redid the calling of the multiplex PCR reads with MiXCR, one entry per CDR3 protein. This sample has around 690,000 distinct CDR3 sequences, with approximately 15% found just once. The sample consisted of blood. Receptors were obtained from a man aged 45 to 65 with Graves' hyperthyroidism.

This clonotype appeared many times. DNA of the CDR3: TGCGCCAGCAGAGACAGGGGGAAGGAGTCCACCGGGGAGCTGTTTTTT. Amino acid sequence: CASRDRGKESTGELFF. The genes are TRBV5-1 and TRBJ2-2; 9 nucleotides match TRBD1. Losses at the gene ends were 5 bases for V and 4 bases for J; bases not matched to a gene: 9. The CDR3 is 16 residues long. Germline-derived CDR1 and CDR2 are SGHRS and YFSETQ. The full variable domain, rest sourced from reference TRBV5-1 and TRBJ2-2, is KAGVTQTPRYLIKTRGQQVTLSCSPISGHRSVSWYQQTPGQGLQFLFEYFSETQRNKGNFPGRFSGRQFSNSRSEMNVSTLELGDSALYLCASRDRGKESTGELFFGEGSRLTVL.

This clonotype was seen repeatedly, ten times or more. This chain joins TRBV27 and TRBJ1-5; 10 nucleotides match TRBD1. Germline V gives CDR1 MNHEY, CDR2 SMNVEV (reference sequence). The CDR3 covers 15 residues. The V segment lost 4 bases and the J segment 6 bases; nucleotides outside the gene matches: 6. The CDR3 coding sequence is TGTGCCAGCAGTTCCGGGACAGGGGCGGTTCAGCCCCAGCATTTT. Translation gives CASSSGTGAVQPQHF.

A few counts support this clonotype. As DNA, the CDR3 is TGTGCCAGCACCCCTCGGAAGGATGAGCAGTTCTTC. It codes for CASTPRKDEQFF. V usage is TRBV7-9 and J usage is TRBJ2-1; D unclear. The CDR3 contains 12 residues. Germline loops: CDR1 SEHNR, CDR2 FQNEAQ (reference sequence). V dropped 7 bases and J dropped 8 bases, with 12 bases sitting between them.

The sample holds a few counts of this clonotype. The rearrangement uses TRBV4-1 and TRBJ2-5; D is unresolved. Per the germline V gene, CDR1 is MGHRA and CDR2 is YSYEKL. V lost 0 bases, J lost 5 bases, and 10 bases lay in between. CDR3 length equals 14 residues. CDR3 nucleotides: TGCGCCAGCAGCCAAGAACGAGGCTCGGAGACCCAGTACTTC. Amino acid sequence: CASSQERGSETQYF.

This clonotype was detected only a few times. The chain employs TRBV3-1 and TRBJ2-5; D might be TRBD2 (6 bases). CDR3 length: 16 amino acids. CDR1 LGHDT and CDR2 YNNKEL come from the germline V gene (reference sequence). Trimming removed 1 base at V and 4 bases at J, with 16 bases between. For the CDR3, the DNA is TGTGCCAGCAGCCAAGGGGCCCTCGGGAGAATAGAGACCCAGTACTTC. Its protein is CASSQGALGRIETQYF.

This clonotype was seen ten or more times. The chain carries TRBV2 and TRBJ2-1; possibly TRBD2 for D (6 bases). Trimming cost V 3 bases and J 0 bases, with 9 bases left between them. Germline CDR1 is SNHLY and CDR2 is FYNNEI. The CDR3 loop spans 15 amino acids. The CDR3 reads CASSEFGSSYNEQFF. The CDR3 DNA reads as TGTGCCAGCAGTGAGTTCGGGAGCTCCTACAATGAGCAGTTCTTC. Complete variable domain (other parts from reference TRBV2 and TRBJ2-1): EPEVTQTPSHQVTQMGQEVILRCVPISNHLYFYWYRQILGQKVEFLVSFYNNEISEKSEIFDDQFSVERPDGSNFTLKIRSTKLEDSAMYFCASSEFGSSYNEQFFGPGTRLTVL.

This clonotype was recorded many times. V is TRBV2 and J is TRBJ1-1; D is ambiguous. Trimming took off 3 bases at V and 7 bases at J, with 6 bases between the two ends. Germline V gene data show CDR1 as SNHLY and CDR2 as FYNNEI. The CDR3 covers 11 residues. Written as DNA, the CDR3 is TGTGCCAGCAGTGAGGGCGATGAAGCTTTCTTT. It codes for CASSEGDEAFF. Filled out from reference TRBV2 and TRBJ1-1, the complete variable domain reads EPEVTQTPSHQVTQMGQEVILRCVPISNHLYFYWYRQILGQKVEFLVSFYNNEISEKSEIFDDQFSVERPDGSNFTLKIRSTKLEDSAMYFCASSEGDEAFFGQGTRLTVV.

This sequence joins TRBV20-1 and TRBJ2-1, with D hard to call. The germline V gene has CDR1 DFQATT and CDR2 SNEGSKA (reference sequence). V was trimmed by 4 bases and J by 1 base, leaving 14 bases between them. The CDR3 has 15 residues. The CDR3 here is CSATKDGVSYNEQFF. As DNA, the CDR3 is TGCAGTGCTACCAAAGATGGGGTTTCCTACAATGAGCAGTTCTTC.

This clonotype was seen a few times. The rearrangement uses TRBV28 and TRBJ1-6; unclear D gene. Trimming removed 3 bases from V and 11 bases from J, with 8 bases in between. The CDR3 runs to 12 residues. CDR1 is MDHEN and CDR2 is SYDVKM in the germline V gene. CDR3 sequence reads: CASSFNRAPLHF. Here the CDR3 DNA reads TGTGCCAGCAGTTTCAATCGGGCACCCCTCCACTTT.

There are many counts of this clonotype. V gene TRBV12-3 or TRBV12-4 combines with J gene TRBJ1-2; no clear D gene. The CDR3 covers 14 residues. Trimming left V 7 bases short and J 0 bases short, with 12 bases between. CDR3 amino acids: CASTQLTPNYGYTF. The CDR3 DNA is TGTGCCAGCACCCAATTGACACCTAACTATGGCTACACCTTC.

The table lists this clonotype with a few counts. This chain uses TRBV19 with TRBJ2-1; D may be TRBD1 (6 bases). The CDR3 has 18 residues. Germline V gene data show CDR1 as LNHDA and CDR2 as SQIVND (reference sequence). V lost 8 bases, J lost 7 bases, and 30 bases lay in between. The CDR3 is CASSRFTGTIDWRNEQFF. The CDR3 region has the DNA TGTGCCAGTTCTCGTTTTACAGGGACCATCGATTGGAGGAATGAGCAGTTCTTC.

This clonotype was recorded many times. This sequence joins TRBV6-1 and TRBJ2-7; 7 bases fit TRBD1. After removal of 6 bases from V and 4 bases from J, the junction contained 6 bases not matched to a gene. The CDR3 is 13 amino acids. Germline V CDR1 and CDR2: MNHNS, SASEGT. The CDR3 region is CASSRDRVYEQYF. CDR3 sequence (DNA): TGTGCCAGCAGCCGCGACAGGGTTTACGAGCAGTACTTC.

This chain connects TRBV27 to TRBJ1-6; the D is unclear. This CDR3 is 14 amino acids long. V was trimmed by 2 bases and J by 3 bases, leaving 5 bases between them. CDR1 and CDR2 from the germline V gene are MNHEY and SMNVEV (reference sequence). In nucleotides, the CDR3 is TGTGCCAGCAGTTTAAACGGCTATAATTCACCCCTCCACTTT. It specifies CASSLNGYNSPLHF.

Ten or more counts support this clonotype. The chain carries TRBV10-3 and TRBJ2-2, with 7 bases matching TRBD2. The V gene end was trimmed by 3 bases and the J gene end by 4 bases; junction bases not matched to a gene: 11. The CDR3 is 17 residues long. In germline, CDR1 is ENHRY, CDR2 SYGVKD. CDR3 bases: TGTGCCATCAGTGATTCCTGGACTAGTCATTCCACCGGGGAGCTGTTTTTT. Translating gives CAISDSWTSHSTGELFF.

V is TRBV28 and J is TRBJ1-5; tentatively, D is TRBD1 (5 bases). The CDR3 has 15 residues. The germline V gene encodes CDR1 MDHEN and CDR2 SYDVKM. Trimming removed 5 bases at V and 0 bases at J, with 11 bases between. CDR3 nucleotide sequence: TGTGCCAGCAGTAAACCAGGGTATAGCAATCAGCCCCAGCATTTT. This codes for CASSKPGYSNQPQHF.

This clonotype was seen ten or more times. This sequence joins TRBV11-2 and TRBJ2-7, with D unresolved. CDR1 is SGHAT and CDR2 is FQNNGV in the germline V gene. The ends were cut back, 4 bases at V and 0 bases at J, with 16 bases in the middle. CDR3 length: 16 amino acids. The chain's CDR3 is CASSSTTGLSSYEQYF. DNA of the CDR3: TGTGCCAGCAGCTCCACTACTGGGTTGAGCTCCTACGAGCAGTACTTC.

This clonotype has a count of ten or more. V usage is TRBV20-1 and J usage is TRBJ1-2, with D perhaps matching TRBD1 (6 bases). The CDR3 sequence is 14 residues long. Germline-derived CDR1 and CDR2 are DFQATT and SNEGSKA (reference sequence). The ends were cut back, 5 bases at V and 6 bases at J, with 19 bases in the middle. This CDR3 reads CSAPQSGGGHGYTF. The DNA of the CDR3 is TGCAGTGCTCCCCAGTCAGGCGGGGGCCATGGCTACACCTTC.

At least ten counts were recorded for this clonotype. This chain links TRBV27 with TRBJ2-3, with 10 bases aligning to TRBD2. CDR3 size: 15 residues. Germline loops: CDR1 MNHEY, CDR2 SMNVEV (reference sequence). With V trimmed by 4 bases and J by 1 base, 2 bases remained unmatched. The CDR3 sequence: CASSSLAGRTDTQYF. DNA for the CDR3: TGTGCCAGCAGTTCACTAGCGGGACGCACAGATACGCAGTATTTT.

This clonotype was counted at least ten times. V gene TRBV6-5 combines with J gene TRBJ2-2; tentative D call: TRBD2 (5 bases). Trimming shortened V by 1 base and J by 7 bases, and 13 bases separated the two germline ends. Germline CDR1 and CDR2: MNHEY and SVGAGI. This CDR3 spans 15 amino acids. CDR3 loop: CASSYWTTGFGELFF. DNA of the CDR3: TGTGCCAGCAGTTACTGGACCACGGGGTTCGGGGAGCTGTTTTTT.

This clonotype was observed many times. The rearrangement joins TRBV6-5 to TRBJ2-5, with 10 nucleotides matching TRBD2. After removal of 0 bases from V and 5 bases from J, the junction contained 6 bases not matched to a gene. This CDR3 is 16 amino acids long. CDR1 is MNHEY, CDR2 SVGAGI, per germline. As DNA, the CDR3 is TGTGCCAGCAGTTACTCGGGTACGACTAGCGGGGAGACCCAGTACTTC. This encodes CASSYSGTTSGETQYF.

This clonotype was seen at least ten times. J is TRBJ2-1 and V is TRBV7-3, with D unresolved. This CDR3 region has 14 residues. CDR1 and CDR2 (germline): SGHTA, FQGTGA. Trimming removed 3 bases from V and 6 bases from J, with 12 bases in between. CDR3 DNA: TGTGCCAGCAGCTTGCGGCCATCCCCCAATGAGCAGTTCTTC. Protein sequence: CASSLRPSPNEQFF.

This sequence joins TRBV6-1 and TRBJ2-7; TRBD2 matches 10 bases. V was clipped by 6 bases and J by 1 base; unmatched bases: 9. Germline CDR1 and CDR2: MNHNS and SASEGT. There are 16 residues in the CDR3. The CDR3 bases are TGTGCCAGCAGCCCCACTAGCGGGAAAAGGTCCTACGAGCAGTACTTC. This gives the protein CASSPTSGKRSYEQYF.

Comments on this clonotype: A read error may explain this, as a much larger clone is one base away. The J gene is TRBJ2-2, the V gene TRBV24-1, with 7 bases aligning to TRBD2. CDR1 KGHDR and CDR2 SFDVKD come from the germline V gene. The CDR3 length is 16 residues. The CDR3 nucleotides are TGTGTCACCAGTGATTCGCGACGGGGGGACACCGGGGAGCTGTTTTTT. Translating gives CVTSDSRRGDTGELFF.

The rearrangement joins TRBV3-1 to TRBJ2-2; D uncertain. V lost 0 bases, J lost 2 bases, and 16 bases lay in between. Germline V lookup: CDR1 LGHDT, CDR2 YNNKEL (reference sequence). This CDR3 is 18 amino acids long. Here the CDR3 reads CASSQDGDTFPNTGELFF. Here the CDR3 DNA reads TGTGCCAGCAGCCAAGATGGTGACACCTTCCCTAACACCGGGGAGCTGTTTTTT. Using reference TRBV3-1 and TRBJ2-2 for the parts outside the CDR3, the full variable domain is DTAVSQTPKYLVTQMGNDKSIKCEQNLGHDTMYWYKQDSKKFLKIMFSYNNKELIINETVPNRFSPKSPDKAHLNLHINSLELGDSAVYFCASSQDGDTFPNTGELFFGEGSRLTVL.

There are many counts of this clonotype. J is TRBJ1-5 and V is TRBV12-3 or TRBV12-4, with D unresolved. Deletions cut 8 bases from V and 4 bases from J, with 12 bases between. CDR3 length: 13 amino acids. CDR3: CASHSTGNQPQHF. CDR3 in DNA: TGTGCCAGCCATTCGACGGGAAATCAGCCCCAGCATTTT.

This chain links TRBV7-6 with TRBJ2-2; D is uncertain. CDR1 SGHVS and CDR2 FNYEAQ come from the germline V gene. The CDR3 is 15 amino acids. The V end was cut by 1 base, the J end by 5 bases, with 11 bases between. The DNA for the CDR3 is TGTGCCAGCAGCTTAGAATGGGGTCTGACCGGGGAGCTGTTTTTT. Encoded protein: CASSLEWGLTGELFF. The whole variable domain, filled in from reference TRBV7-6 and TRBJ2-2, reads GAGVSQSPRYKVTKRGQDVALRCDPISGHVSLYWYRQALGQGPEFLTYFNYEAQQDKSGLPNDRFSAERPEGSISTLTIQRTEQRDSAMYRCASSLEWGLTGELFFGEGSRLTVL.

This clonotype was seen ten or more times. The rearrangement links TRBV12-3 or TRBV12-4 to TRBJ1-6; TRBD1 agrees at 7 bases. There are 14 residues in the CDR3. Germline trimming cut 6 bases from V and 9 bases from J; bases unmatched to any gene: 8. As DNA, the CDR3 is TGTGCCAGCAGCTATACAGGGGAGGGTTCACCCCTCCACTTT. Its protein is CASSYTGEGSPLHF.